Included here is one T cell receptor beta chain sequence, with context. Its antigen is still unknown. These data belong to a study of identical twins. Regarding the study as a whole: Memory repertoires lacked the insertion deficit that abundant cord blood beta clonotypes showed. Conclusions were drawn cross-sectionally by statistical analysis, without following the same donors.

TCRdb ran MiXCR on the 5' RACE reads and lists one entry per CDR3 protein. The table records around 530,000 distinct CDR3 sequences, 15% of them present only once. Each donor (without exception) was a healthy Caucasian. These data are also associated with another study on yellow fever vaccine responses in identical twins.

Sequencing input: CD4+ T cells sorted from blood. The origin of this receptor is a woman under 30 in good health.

The CDR3 nucleotides read TGTGCCAGCAGAACCGCAGGGGGCTACGAAAAACTGTTTTTT. This codes for CASRTAGGYEKLFF. V usage is TRBV6-1 and J usage is TRBJ1-4, with 8 bases matching TRBD1. This CDR3 has 14 amino acids. The V segment lost 6 bases and the J segment 8 bases; nucleotides outside the gene matches: 8. Germline CDR1 is MNHNS and CDR2 is SASEGT.